The rows below give T cell receptor beta chains drawn from one sample of a study of cytomegalovirus exposure and HLA in healthy donors. The protocol was immunoSEQ multiplex PCR, while the TCRdb copy is restricted to in-frame clones and leaves out a portion. The sample consists of some 190,000 clones, 82% of them appearing once. Material for sequencing was PBMCs. These receptor sequences come from a man aged 35-49 years in good health and CMV-seronegative. Both conserved end residues are part of each CDR3. The D gene is left open where the match is weak. Only some rows state a clone size, as once, few, many or a class for expanded clones.

>-|once|TRBV29-1|TRBJ1-1
CSVHVNMNTEAFF
TGCAGCGTCCATGTTAACATGAACACTGAAGCTTTCTTT
>-|-|TRBV7-2|TRBJ2-1
CASSLDGFLYNEQFF
TGTGCCAGCAGCTTAGATGGCTTCCTCTACAATGAGCAGTTCTTC
>-|-|TRBV2|TRBJ1-2
CASSPGVRYTF
TGTGCCAGCAGTCCGGGAGTCCGCTACACCTTC
>TRBD1|-|TRBV7-2|TRBJ2-7
CASSLGTGTYEQYF
TGTGCCAGCAGCTTGGGGACAGGGACCTACGAGCAGTACTTC
>-|-|TRBV4-3|TRBJ1-1
CASSQGVRNEAFF
TGCGCCAGCAGCCAAGGGGTCAGGAATGAAGCTTTCTTT
>-|-|TRBV28|TRBJ2-7
CASSLGPLNEQYF
TGTGCCAGCAGTTTGGGCCCCCTAAACGAGCAGTACTTC
>TRBD2|-|TRBV10-3|TRBJ2-1
CAINPSGSANEQFF
TGTGCCATCAACCCGAGCGGGAGTGCCAATGAGCAGTTCTTC
>-|-|TRBV28|TRBJ1-1
CASSLYAGRDTEAFF
TGTGCCAGCAGTTTATACGCAGGGAGGGACACTGAAGCTTTCTTT
>TRBD1|-|TRBV18|TRBJ1-3
CASSPPYTGASRGNTIYF
TGTGCCAGCTCACCACCCTACACAGGGGCAAGTCGTGGAAACACCATATATTTT
>-|-|TRBV5-6|TRBJ2-5
CASSLVGNQETQYF
TGTGCCAGCAGCTTGGTGGGCAACCAAGAGACCCAGTACTTC
>TRBD1|-|TRBV5-8|TRBJ2-7
CASSLGTGITYEQYF
TGTGCCAGCAGCTTAGGGACAGGGATTACCTACGAGCAGTACTTC
>-|-|TRBV9|TRBJ1-5
CASSGQTGGNQPQHF
TGTGCCAGCAGCGGTCAGACAGGAGGCAATCAGCCCCAGCATTTT
>-|-|TRBV7-3|TRBJ2-6
CASGTRTSGANVLTF
TGTGCCTCGGGGACTCGTACTTCTGGGGCCAACGTCCTGACTTTC
>-|-|TRBV2|TRBJ1-2
CASSEEGPVNGYTF
TGTGCCAGCAGTGAGGAGGGACCCGTAAATGGCTACACCTTC
>-|-|TRBV7-6|TRBJ2-2
CASSLGTHNTGELFF
TGTGCCAGCAGCTTAGGGACTCATAACACCGGGGAGCTGTTTTTT